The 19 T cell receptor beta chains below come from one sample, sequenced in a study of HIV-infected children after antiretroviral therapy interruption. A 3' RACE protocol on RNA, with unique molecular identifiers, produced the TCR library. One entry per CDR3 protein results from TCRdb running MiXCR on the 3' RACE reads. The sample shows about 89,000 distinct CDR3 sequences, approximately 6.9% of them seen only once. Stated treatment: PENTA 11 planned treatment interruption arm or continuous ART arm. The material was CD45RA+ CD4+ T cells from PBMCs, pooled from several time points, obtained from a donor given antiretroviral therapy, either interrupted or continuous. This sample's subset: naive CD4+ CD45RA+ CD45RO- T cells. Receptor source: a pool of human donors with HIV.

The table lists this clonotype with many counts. The CDR3 protein is CSVVGMVAANTEAFF. DNA of the CDR3: TGCAGCGTTGTTGGAATGGTGGCAGCGAACACTGAAGCTTTCTTT. The chain recombines TRBV29-1 with TRBJ1-1; D is unresolved. This CDR3 comprises 15 residues. The V end was cut by 4 bases, the J end by 1 base, with 16 bases between. Germline assignment: CDR1 SQVTM and CDR2 ANQGSEA. Looking up the rest from reference TRBV29-1 and TRBJ1-1 gives the full variable domain: SAVISQKPSRDICQRGTSLTIQCQVDSQVTMMFWYRQQPGQSLTLIATANQGSEATYESGFVIDKFPISRPNLTFSTLTVSNMSPEDSSIYLCSVVGMVAANTEAFFGQGTRLTVV.

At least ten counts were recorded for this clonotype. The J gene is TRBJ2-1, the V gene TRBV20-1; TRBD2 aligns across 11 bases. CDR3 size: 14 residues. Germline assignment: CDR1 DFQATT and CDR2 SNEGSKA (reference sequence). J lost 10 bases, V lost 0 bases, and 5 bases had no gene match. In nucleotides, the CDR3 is TGCAGTGCTAGAGATAGCGGGGGGGCGGAAGAGCAGTTCTTC. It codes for CSARDSGGAEEQFF.

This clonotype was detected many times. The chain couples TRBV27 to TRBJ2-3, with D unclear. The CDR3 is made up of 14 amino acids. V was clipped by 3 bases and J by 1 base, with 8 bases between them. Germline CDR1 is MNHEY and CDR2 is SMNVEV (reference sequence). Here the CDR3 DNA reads TGTGCCAGCAGTTTCATACTTCGCACAGATACGCAGTATTTT. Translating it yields CASSFILRTDTQYF.

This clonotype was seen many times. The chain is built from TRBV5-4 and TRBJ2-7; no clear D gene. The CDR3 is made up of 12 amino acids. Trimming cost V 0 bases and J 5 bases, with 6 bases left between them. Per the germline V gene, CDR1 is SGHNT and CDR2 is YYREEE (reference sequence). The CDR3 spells CASSLVYHEQYF. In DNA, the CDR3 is TGTGCCAGCAGCTTGGTTTACCACGAGCAGTACTTC.

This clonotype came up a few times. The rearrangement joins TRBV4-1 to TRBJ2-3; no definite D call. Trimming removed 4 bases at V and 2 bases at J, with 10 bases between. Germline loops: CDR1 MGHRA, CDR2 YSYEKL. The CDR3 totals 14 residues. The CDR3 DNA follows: TGCGCCAGCAGCCGTGCCGTCCTCACAGATACGCAGTATTTT. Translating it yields CASSRAVLTDTQYF.

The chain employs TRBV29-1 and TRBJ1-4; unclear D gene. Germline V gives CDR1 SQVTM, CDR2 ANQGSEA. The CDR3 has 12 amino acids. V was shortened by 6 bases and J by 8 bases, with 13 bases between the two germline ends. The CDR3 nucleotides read TGCAGCGTCGAGGGAGGAGGGGAAAAACTGTTTTTT. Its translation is CSVEGGGEKLFF.

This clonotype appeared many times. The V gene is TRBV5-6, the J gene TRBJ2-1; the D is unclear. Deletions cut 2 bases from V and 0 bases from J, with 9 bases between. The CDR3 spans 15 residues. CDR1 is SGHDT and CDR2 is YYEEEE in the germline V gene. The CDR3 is CASSLDVSSYNEQFF. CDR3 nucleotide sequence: TGTGCCAGCAGCTTAGACGTAAGCTCCTACAATGAGCAGTTCTTC. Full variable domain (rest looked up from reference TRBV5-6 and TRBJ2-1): DAGVTQSPTHLIKTRGQQVTLRCSPKSGHDTVSWYQQALGQGPQFIFQYYEEEERQRGNFPDRFSGHQFPNYSSELNVNALLLGDSALYLCASSLDVSSYNEQFFGPGTRLTVL.

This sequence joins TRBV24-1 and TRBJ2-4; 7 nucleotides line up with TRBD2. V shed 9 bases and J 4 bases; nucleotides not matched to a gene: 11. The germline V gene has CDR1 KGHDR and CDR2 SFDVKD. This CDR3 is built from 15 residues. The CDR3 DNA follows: TGTGCCACCTGGAGCGGGGAAGAGACTAAAAACATTCAGTACTTC. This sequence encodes CATWSGEETKNIQYF.

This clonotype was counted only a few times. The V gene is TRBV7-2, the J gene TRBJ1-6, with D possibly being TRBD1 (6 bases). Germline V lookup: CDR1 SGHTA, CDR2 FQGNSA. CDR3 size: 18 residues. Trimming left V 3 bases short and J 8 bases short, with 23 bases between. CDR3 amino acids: CASSFRAGGHKGYSPLHF. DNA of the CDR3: TGTGCCAGCAGCTTTAGGGCCGGGGGGCACAAGGGGTATTCACCCCTCCACTTT.

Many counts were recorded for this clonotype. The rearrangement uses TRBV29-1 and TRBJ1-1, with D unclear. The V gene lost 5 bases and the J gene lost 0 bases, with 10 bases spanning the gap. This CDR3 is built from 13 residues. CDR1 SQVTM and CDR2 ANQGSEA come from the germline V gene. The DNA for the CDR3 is TGCAGCGTTATGACCTTCGTGAACACTGAAGCTTTCTTT. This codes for CSVMTFVNTEAFF.

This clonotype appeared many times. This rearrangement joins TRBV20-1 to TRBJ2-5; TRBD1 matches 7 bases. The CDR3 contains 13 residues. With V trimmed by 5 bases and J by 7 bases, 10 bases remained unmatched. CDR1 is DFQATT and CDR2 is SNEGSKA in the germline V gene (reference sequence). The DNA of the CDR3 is TGCAGTGCTTATACAGGGGCCGAAGGGACCCAGTACTTC. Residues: CSAYTGAEGTQYF.

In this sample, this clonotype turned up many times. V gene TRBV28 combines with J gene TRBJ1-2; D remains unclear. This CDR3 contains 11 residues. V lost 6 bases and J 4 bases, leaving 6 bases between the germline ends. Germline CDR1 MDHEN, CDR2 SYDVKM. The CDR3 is CASSSTYGYTF. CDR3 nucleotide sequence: TGTGCCAGCAGCTCAACCTATGGCTACACCTTC.

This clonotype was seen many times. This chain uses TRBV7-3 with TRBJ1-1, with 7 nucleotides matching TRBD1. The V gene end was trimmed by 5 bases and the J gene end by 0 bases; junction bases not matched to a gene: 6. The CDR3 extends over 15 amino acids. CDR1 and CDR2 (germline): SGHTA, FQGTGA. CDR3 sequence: CASSPQGGLNTEAFF. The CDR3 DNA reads TGTGCCAGCAGCCCGCAAGGGGGCCTGAACACTGAAGCTTTCTTT.

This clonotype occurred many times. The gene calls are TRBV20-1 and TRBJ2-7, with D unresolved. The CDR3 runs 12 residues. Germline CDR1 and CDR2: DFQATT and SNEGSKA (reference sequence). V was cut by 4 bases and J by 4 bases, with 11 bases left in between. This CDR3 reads CSATDDGYEQYF. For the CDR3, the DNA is TGCAGTGCTACCGATGACGGGTACGAGCAGTACTTC.

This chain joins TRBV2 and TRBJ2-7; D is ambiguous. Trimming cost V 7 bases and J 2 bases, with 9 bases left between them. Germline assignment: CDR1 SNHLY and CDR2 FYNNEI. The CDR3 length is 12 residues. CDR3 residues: CASNLQAYEQYF. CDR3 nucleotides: TGTGCCAGCAACCTGCAGGCCTACGAGCAGTACTTC.

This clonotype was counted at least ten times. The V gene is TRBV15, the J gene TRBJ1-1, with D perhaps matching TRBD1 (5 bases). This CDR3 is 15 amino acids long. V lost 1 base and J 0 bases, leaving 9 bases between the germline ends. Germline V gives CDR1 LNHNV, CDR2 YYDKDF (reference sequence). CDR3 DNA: TGTGCCACCAGCAGAGCGGGGCTCATGAACACTGAAGCTTTCTTT. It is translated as CATSRAGLMNTEAFF.

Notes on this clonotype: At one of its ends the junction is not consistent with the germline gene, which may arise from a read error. CDR3 in DNA: TGTGCCACCAGTGCCCCGGGGACCGGGGAGCTGTTTTTT. It is translated as CATSAPGTGELFF. This chain uses TRBV27 with TRBJ2-2; TRBD2 is a possible D gene (5 bases). Germline CDR1 MNHEY, CDR2 SMNVEV (reference sequence). This CDR3 is 13 amino acids long.

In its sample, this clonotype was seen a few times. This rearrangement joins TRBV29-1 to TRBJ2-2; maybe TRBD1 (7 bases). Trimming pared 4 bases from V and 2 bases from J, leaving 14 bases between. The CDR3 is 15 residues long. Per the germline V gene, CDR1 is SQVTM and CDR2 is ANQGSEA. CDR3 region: CSVVAGTVNTGELFF. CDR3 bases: TGCAGCGTTGTTGCGGGGACAGTAAACACCGGGGAGCTGTTTTTT.

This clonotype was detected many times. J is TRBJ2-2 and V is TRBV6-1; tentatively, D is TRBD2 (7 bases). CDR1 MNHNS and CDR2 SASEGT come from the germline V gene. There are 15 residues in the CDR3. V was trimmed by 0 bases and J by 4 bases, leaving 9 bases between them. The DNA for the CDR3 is TGTGCCAGCAGTGAAGCGAGGGGGGGCACCGGGGAGCTGTTTTTT. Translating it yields CASSEARGGTGELFF.